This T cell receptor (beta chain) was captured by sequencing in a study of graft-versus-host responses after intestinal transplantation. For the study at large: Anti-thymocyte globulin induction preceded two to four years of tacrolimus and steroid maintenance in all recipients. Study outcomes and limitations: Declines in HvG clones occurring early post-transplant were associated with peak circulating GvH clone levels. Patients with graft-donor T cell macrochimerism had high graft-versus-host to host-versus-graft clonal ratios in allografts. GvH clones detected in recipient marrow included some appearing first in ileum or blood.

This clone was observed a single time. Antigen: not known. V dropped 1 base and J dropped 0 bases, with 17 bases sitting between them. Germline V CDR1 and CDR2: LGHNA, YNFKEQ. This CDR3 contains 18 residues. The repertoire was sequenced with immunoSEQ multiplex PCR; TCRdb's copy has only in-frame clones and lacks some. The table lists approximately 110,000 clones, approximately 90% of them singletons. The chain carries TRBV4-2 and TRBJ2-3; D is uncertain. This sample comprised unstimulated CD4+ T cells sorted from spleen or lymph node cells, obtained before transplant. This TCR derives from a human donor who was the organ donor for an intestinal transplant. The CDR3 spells CASSQGRSGFFSTDTQYF. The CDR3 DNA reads TGTGCCAGCAGCCAAGGAAGAAGTGGCTTTTTTAGCACAGATACGCAGTATTTT.